Below are 21 T cell receptor beta chains sequenced from a single sample in a study of Ad26.COV2.S vaccination and SARS-CoV-2 variants. Treatment denoted: 15 to 20 received Ad26.COV2.S at low or high dose, single or two shots; a few received placebo; per-sample allocation not given. It was on day 63 after the first vaccine or placebo injection that samples were taken. The data were produced by immunoSEQ multiplex PCR, yet TCRdb's version contains in-frame clones alone and is incomplete. The sample includes 400,000 to 450,000 clones, around 90% of them seen just once. Here the sequenced sample was peripheral blood, taken in a trial of Ad26.COV2.S vaccine versus placebo. These TCRs come from a person aged 18-65 years who received the Ad26.COV2.S COVID-19 vaccine or a placebo.

The rearrangement joins TRBV19 to TRBJ1-1; D is perhaps TRBD1 (6 bases). This CDR3 contains 16 residues. The germline gives CDR1 LNHDA, CDR2 SQIVND (reference sequence). V lost 7 bases and J 0 bases, leaving 18 bases between the germline ends. CDR3 nucleotides: TGTGCCAGTACCCCGGGATGGGGGCTCATGAACACTGAAGCTTTCTTT. This codes for CASTPGWGLMNTEAFF.

The V gene is TRBV7-6, the J gene TRBJ2-7; D is perhaps TRBD2 (5 bases). The CDR3 has 15 amino acids. Deletions cut 5 bases from V and 1 base from J, with 15 bases between. The germline V gene has CDR1 SGHVS and CDR2 FNYEAQ. CDR3 coding DNA: TGTGCCAGCAGCCGAGGGAACAGCGTATCCTACGAGCAGTACTTC. It translates to CASSRGNSVSYEQYF.

The genes are TRBV7-2 and TRBJ2-1; 11 bases are shared with TRBD2. V lost 1 base, J lost 12 bases, and 8 bases stayed unmatched. The germline gives CDR1 SGHTA, CDR2 FQGNSA. CDR3 size: 15 residues. CDR3 DNA: TGTGCCAGCAGCTTAGACCAGACTAGCGGGAAGGGGCAGTTCTTC. Translation: CASSLDQTSGKGQFF. The complete variable domain, with remaining parts taken from reference TRBV7-2 and TRBJ2-1, reads GAGVSQSPSNKVTEKGKDVELRCDPISGHTALYWYRQSLGQGLEFLIYFQGNSAPDKSGLPSDRFSAERTGGSVSTLTIQRTQQEDSAVYLCASSLDQTSGKGQFFGPGTRLTVL.

V is TRBV6-4 and J is TRBJ2-1, with TRBD2 identical over 11 bases. V shed 3 bases, J shed 2 bases, and the junction held 3 bases outside the gene matches. The CDR3 is made up of 16 amino acids. In germline, CDR1 is MRHNA, CDR2 SNTAGT. CDR3 sequence reads: CASSETSGRAYNEQFF. In DNA, the CDR3 is TGTGCCAGCAGTGAAACTAGCGGGAGAGCCTACAATGAGCAGTTCTTC.

This sequence joins TRBV19 and TRBJ1-1; 8 bases align to TRBD1. Germline CDR1 reads LNHDA; CDR2 reads SQIVND (reference sequence). The trim removed 5 bases at V and 1 base at J, leaving 6 bases unmatched. The CDR3 consists of 15 residues. CDR3 in DNA: TGTGCCAGTAGTTTCTTACAGGGGGGGAACACTGAAGCTTTCTTT. This codes for CASSFLQGGNTEAFF. Looking up the rest from reference TRBV19 and TRBJ1-1 gives the full variable domain: DGGITQSPKYLFRKEGQNVTLSCEQNLNHDAMYWYRQDPGQGLRLIYYSQIVNDFQKGDIAEGYSVSREKKESFPLTVTSAQKNPTAFYLCASSFLQGGNTEAFFGQGTRLTVV.

The genes are TRBV19 and TRBJ2-3, with 13 bases identical to TRBD2. CDR3 length: 16 residues. The J segment lost 5 bases and the V segment lost 4 bases, leaving 6 bases of the junction unmatched. From germline, CDR1 is LNHDA and CDR2 SQIVND (reference sequence). The CDR3 loop reads CASSRRLAGGQDTQYF. The DNA for the CDR3 is TGTGCCAGTAGTAGGAGACTAGCGGGAGGCCAAGATACGCAGTATTTT.

This chain uses TRBV5-6 with TRBJ1-5, with D unclear. CDR1 and CDR2 from the germline V gene are SGHDT and YYEEEE. V was cut by 1 base and J by 7 bases, with 9 bases left in between. CDR3 length: 13 amino acids. The CDR3: CASSLSEGQPQHF. The CDR3 coding sequence is TGTGCCAGCAGCTTGAGTGAGGGCCAGCCCCAGCATTTT.

J is TRBJ2-1 and V is TRBV30; D tentatively fits TRBD1 or TRBD2 (6 bases each). The germline V gene encodes CDR1 GTSNPN and CDR2 SVGIG (reference sequence). This CDR3 region has 12 residues. V was cut by 5 bases and J by 5 bases, with 10 bases left in between. The CDR3 region is CAWGGPHNEQFF. As DNA, the CDR3 is TGTGCCTGGGGGGGGCCTCACAATGAGCAGTTCTTC.

The chain has TRBV24-1 and TRBJ2-5; possibly TRBD2 for D (7 bases). The V gene lost 6 bases and the J gene lost 0 bases, with 13 bases spanning the gap. The CDR3 sequence is 15 residues long. Looked up from germline, CDR1 is KGHDR and CDR2 is SFDVKD. CDR3 nucleotide sequence: TGTGCCACCAGTCCGGGGAGGGGGTACCAAGAGACCCAGTACTTC. It is translated as CATSPGRGYQETQYF.

This clone has only a few counts. The chain uses TRBV4-3 and TRBJ1-6; the match to TRBD1 covers 10 bases. The CDR3 totals 13 residues. The V gene's germline CDR1 is LGHNA and CDR2 YSLEER. J lost 10 bases, V lost 8 bases, and 5 bases had no gene match. As DNA, the CDR3 is TGCGCCAGCGGCGGGACAGGGGTGTCACCCCTCCACTTT. Its protein is CASGGTGVSPLHF.

This chain links TRBV19 with TRBJ1-2; maybe TRBD1 (5 bases). Germline V gene data show CDR1 as LNHDA and CDR2 as SQIVND (reference sequence). The CDR3 totals 18 residues. Trimming stripped 11 bases from V and 0 bases from J, with 28 bases between. The CDR3 DNA reads TGTGCCGGGGGTACACAAGGGCTAATCGATAACCCTAACTATGGCTACACCTTC. Its translation: CAGGTQGLIDNPNYGYTF. The full variable domain, rest sourced from reference TRBV19 and TRBJ1-2, is DGGITQSPKYLFRKEGQNVTLSCEQNLNHDAMYWYRQDPGQGLRLIYYSQIVNDFQKGDIAEGYSVSREKKESFPLTVTSAQKNPTAFYLCAGGTQGLIDNPNYGYTFGSGTRLTVV.

In regard to this clone: Other DNA sequences in this sample translate to the same CDR3. The chain joins TRBV3-1 (or the pseudogene TRBV3-2) to TRBJ1-2; D is unresolved. Germline loops: CDR1 LGHDT, CDR2 YNNKEL (reference sequence). V was pared by 2 bases and J by 2 bases, with 3 bases between. The CDR3 has 12 amino acids. This CDR3 is CASSQSNYGYTF. CDR3 coding DNA: TGTGCCAGCAGCCAAAGCAACTATGGCTACACCTTC.

This chain links TRBV29-1 with TRBJ1-1; TRBD1 might be the D (6 bases). Germline assignment: CDR1 SQVTM and CDR2 ANQGSEA. Trimming left V 3 bases short and J 0 bases short, with 26 bases between. This CDR3 is 19 amino acids long. The CDR3 reads CSVETGGRSSAYMNTEAFF. The CDR3 DNA reads TGCAGCGTTGAGACAGGAGGAAGGTCTAGTGCTTACATGAACACTGAAGCTTTCTTT.

V gene TRBV19 combines with J gene TRBJ2-1, with 10 bases aligning to TRBD2. CDR1 and CDR2 from the germline V gene are LNHDA and SQIVND (reference sequence). The CDR3 extends over 16 amino acids. With V trimmed by 3 bases and J by 6 bases, 8 bases remained unmatched. The DNA of the CDR3 is TGTGCCAGTAGTATGAGCCCCAGCGGGAGGGCCAATGAGCAGTTCTTC. Amino acids: CASSMSPSGRANEQFF.

CDR3 nucleotides: TGTGCCAGCAGCTCGGACCTATTGGGGACCCAGTACTTC. Protein sequence: CASSSDLLGTQYF. The chain employs TRBV11-2 and TRBJ2-5; D gene unclear. Per germline, CDR1 SGHAT and CDR2 FQNNGV. The CDR3 totals 13 residues. With 4 bases removed from V and 7 bases from J, the gap between germline ends came to 13 bases.

This clone was seen only once. CDR3 nucleotide sequence: TGTGCCAGCAGTGAAGGAGGACAGATGAACACTGAAGCTTTCTTT. It encodes CASSEGGQMNTEAFF. The chain has TRBV6-1 and TRBJ1-1; D perhaps matches TRBD1 (6 bases). CDR3 length: 15 residues. V lost 1 base and J 0 bases, leaving 9 bases between the germline ends. Per the germline V gene, CDR1 is MNHNS and CDR2 is SASEGT.

The rearrangement links TRBV7-2 to TRBJ2-3, with 12 bases matching TRBD2. CDR1 is SGHTA and CDR2 is FQGNSA in the germline V gene. The CDR3 runs 18 residues. V gave up 6 bases and J gave up 6 bases; unmatched junction bases: 16. CDR3 DNA: TGTGCCAGCAGATTTTACAAACTAGCGGGAGGATCAACCGATACGCAGTATTTT. Encoded protein: CASRFYKLAGGSTDTQYF.

The chain is built from TRBV7-9 and TRBJ1-1, with D unclear. Germline-derived CDR1 and CDR2 are SEHNR and FQNEAQ (reference sequence). There are 11 residues in the CDR3. V lost 0 bases, J lost 5 bases, and 1 base lay in between. Here the CDR3 reads CASSLATEAFF. The CDR3 DNA reads as TGTGCCAGCAGCTTAGCGACTGAAGCTTTCTTT. The variable domain in full, completed from reference TRBV7-9 and TRBJ1-1, reads DTGVSQNPRHKITKRGQNVTFRCDPISEHNRLYWYRQTLGQGPEFLTYFQNEAQLEKSRLLSDRFSAERPKGSFSTLEIQRTEQGDSAMYLCASSLATEAFFGQGTRLTVV.

This clone is a singleton in its sample. The chain uses TRBV7-2 and TRBJ1-2; TRBD1 is a possible D gene (6 bases). In germline, CDR1 is SGHTA, CDR2 FQGNSA. Trimming removed 3 bases from V and 8 bases from J, with 19 bases in between. This CDR3 region has 15 residues. The CDR3 protein is CASSFLRTDNGGYTF. The CDR3, as DNA: TGTGCCAGCAGCTTCCTGCGGACAGACAATGGAGGCTACACCTTC.

V and J are TRBV6-2 or TRBV6-3 and TRBJ1-5, with a tentative D call TRBD1 (6 bases). The ends were cut back, 3 bases at V and 6 bases at J, with 15 bases in the middle. The CDR3 loop spans 15 amino acids. In germline, CDR1 is MNHEY, CDR2 SVGEGT. CDR3 amino acids: CASSYTGATRQPQHF. DNA of the CDR3: TGTGCCAGCAGTTATACGGGGGCAACACGTCAGCCCCAGCATTTT.

The V gene is TRBV9, the J gene TRBJ1-1; D is ambiguous. The CDR3 extends over 14 amino acids. Trimming shortened V by 0 bases and J by 5 bases, and 11 bases separated the two germline ends. Germline V gene data show CDR1 as SGDLS and CDR2 as YYNGEE. CDR3 in DNA: TGTGCCAGCAGCGTAGGGGGAGGGAGGACTGAAGCTTTCTTT. This encodes CASSVGGGRTEAFF.